The 10 T cell receptor beta chains below all came from one sample that was sequenced in a study of immune characterization of retroperitoneal liposarcoma. TCRdb itself ran the PCR reads through MiXCR, one entry per CDR3 protein. The table records some 10,000 distinct CDR3 sequences, roughly 35% of them present only once. Material: tumor tissue. These receptors all come from a male donor with retroperitoneal liposarcoma.

In its sample, this clonotype was seen a few times. J is TRBJ2-3 and V is TRBV27; D not certain. Germline V lookup: CDR1 MNHEY, CDR2 SMNVEV (reference sequence). V was cut by 5 bases and J by 0 bases, with 9 bases left in between. This CDR3 is 14 amino acids long. CDR3 DNA sequence: TGTGCCAGCAGTCAGACTCCGAGCACAGATACGCAGTATTTT. Protein product: CASSQTPSTDTQYF.

This clonotype was seen a handful of times. The V gene is TRBV27, the J gene TRBJ2-1, with 11 bases that match TRBD2. The CDR3 spans 15 residues. The V gene end was trimmed by 5 bases and the J gene end by 4 bases; junction bases not matched to a gene: 4. CDR1 is MNHEY and CDR2 is SMNVEV in the germline V gene (reference sequence). The CDR3 loop reads CASSPGLADYNEQFF. The CDR3 nucleotides read TGTGCCAGCAGTCCGGGACTAGCGGATTACAATGAGCAGTTCTTC.

The chain is built from TRBV27 and TRBJ2-5; 7 bases align to TRBD2. The germline gives CDR1 MNHEY, CDR2 SMNVEV (reference sequence). The trim removed 7 bases at V and 1 base at J, leaving 6 bases unmatched. There are 14 residues in the CDR3. The CDR3 coding sequence is TGTGCCAGCACTCCTAGCGGAGTCCAAGAGACCCAGTACTTC. This codes for CASTPSGVQETQYF.

The gene calls are TRBV10-3 and TRBJ2-1; a possible D gene is TRBD1 (5 bases). The DNA end favors TRBJ2-7, so the J call may be wrong. The CDR3 consists of 14 residues. Germline CDR1 is ENHRY and CDR2 is SYGVKD. The CDR3 DNA is TGTGCCATCAAAGACAGCATATCACCCTACGAGCAGTACTTC. The encoded protein is CAIKDSISPYEQYF.

In its sample, this clonotype was seen a few times. The chain joins TRBV6-2 or TRBV6-3 to TRBJ2-7; maybe TRBD2 (5 bases). Per the germline V gene, CDR1 is MNHEY and CDR2 is SVGEGT. Deletions cut 0 bases from V and 6 bases from J, with 15 bases between. This CDR3 is built from 15 residues. CDR3 loop: CASSYSFGVRLEQYF. Written as DNA, the CDR3 is TGTGCCAGCAGTTACTCCTTCGGGGTAAGGCTCGAGCAGTACTTC.

This clonotype has just a few counts. At one end, the junction sequence differs from germline, possibly due to a read error. The chain uses TRBV6-1 and TRBJ2-3, with 7 positions matching TRBD2. Germline loops: CDR1 MNHNS, CDR2 SASEGT. The CDR3 consists of 15 residues. CDR3 bases: TGTGCCAGCAGTTACAAAGCGGGATGGTCAGATGCGCAGTATTTT. Protein: CASSYKAGWSDAQYF.

This sequence joins TRBV6-1 and TRBJ1-1, with D unclear. V was trimmed by 7 bases and J by 11 bases, leaving 14 bases between them. CDR1 MNHNS and CDR2 SASEGT come from the germline V gene. The CDR3 loop spans 11 amino acids. In nucleotides, the CDR3 is TGTGCCAGCATCCTACCCCCTTCCGCTTTCTTT. Translated: CASILPPSAFF.

This clonotype was seen only a few times. The V call is TRBV10-1, the J call TRBJ2-1, with TRBD2 matching 8 bases. The CDR3 length is 13 residues. With V trimmed by 6 bases and J by 6 bases, 4 bases remained unmatched. Germline CDR1 and CDR2: WNHNN and SYGVQD (reference sequence). CDR3 DNA: TGCGCCAGCAGAGCCGGGACTAGCAATGAGCAGTTCTTC. It encodes CASRAGTSNEQFF.

This rearrangement joins TRBV7-3 to TRBJ2-3; TRBD1 matches at 8 bases. CDR3 length: 15 residues. CDR1 and CDR2 (germline): SGHTA, FQGTGA. The V gene end was trimmed by 5 bases and the J gene end by 5 bases; junction bases not matched to a gene: 9. CDR3: CASSQTGDRGDTQYF. The CDR3 DNA reads TGTGCCAGCAGCCAGACAGGGGATCGGGGAGATACGCAGTATTTT.

There are a few counts of this clonotype. This chain links TRBV30 with TRBJ1-1; D unresolved. This CDR3 is built from 13 residues. In germline, CDR1 is GTSNPN, CDR2 SVGIG (reference sequence). V was shortened by 4 bases and J by 2 bases, with 11 bases between the two germline ends. The DNA for the CDR3 is TGTGCCTGGACCACGGGGTTCAACACTGAAGCTTTCTTT. Its translation: CAWTTGFNTEAFF.